Presented here are 29 T cell receptor beta chains from one specimen sequenced in a study of blood T cell repertoires in COVID-19. The data were produced by immunoSEQ multiplex PCR, yet TCRdb's version contains in-frame clones alone and is incomplete. The sample lists about 250,000 clones; 86% were seen once. The sample consisted of peripheral blood. These receptors were taken from a woman aged 55-70 years who had recovered from COVID-19.

This clone has just one count. This rearrangement joins TRBV7-2 to TRBJ2-1; TRBD2 agrees at 8 bases. Unmatched junction bases numbered 11, after V lost 5 bases and J lost 5 bases. The germline CDR1 and CDR2 sequences are SGHTA and FQGNSA. This CDR3 has 16 amino acids. CDR3: CASSTKTGGPNNEQFF. The CDR3 DNA reads TGTGCCAGCAGCACGAAGACGGGGGGGCCGAACAATGAGCAGTTCTTC.

In this sample, this clone turned up a few times. The CDR3 protein is CASSLALHVGETQYF. CDR3 coding DNA: TGTGCCAGCAGCTTAGCTCTTCACGTCGGGGAGACCCAGTACTTC. V and J are TRBV7-9 and TRBJ2-5; D gene ambiguous. V was clipped by 0 bases and J by 5 bases, with 13 bases between them. The CDR3 length is 15 residues. CDR1 and CDR2 (germline): SEHNR, FQNEAQ (reference sequence). Full variable domain (remainder filled in from reference TRBV7-9 and TRBJ2-5): DTGVSQNPRHKITKRGQNVTFRCDPISEHNRLYWYRQTLGQGPEFLTYFQNEAQLEKSRLLSDRFSAERPKGSFSTLEIQRTEQGDSAMYLCASSLALHVGETQYFGPGTRLLVL.

This chain connects TRBV6-6 to TRBJ2-7, with D possibly matching TRBD1 (5 bases). The CDR3 runs 13 residues. Trimming removed 6 bases from V and 3 bases from J, with 12 bases in between. CDR1 and CDR2 (germline): MNHNY, SVGAGI (reference sequence). CDR3 protein: CASRDRLLYEQYF. The CDR3 DNA follows: TGTGCCAGCAGAGACAGATTACTCTACGAGCAGTACTTC.

The CDR3 reads CASSSHQQGDTEAFF. For the CDR3, the DNA is TGCGCCAGCAGCTCGCATCAACAGGGAGACACTGAAGCTTTCTTT. The V call is TRBV5-1, the J call TRBJ1-1; D may be TRBD1 (6 bases). This CDR3 has 15 residues. Trimming took off 3 bases at V and 3 bases at J, with 15 bases between the two ends. CDR1 and CDR2 (germline): SGHRS, YFSETQ.

This clone was detected a few times. V is TRBV9 and J is TRBJ2-2; D call uncertain. The CDR3 is made up of 17 amino acids. V was trimmed by 3 bases and J by 5 bases, leaving 20 bases between them. Germline CDR1 reads SGDLS; CDR2 reads YYNGEE. DNA for the CDR3: TGTGCCAGCAGCGCACTTCACTACACCGACGGGACCGGGGAGCTGTTTTTT. Translation gives CASSALHYTDGTGELFF.

The CDR3 here is CASSIIESTGVQPQHF. Here the CDR3 DNA reads TGTGCCAGTAGTATAATCGAGAGCACAGGGGTTCAGCCCCAGCATTTT. The chain links TRBV19 to TRBJ1-5, with 7 nucleotides matching TRBD1. CDR1 and CDR2 (germline): LNHDA, SQIVND (reference sequence). The V gene end was trimmed by 2 bases and the J gene end by 6 bases; junction bases not matched to a gene: 10. The CDR3 loop spans 16 amino acids.

The V and J genes are TRBV7-2 and TRBJ1-5; possibly TRBD1 for D (5 bases). Germline V gene sequence: CDR1 SGHTA, CDR2 FQGNSA. The CDR3 is 16 residues long. V was shortened by 1 base and J by 0 bases, with 10 bases between the two germline ends. This CDR3 reads CASSLVWGGSNQPQHF. The CDR3 DNA is TGTGCCAGCAGCTTAGTATGGGGGGGTAGCAATCAGCCCCAGCATTTT.

The rearrangement uses TRBV9 and TRBJ2-4; 12 bases agree with TRBD2. Trimming at V came to 3 bases and at J to 7 bases, leaving 8 bases not matched to a gene. Germline CDR1 SGDLS, CDR2 YYNGEE. This CDR3 contains 16 residues. This CDR3 is CASSASSGGAGNIQYF. CDR3 sequence (DNA): TGTGCCAGCAGCGCCTCTAGCGGGGGGGCAGGCAACATTCAGTACTTC.

The genes are TRBV15 and TRBJ2-1, with 7 bases matching TRBD1. CDR3 length: 12 amino acids. Per the germline V gene, CDR1 is LNHNV and CDR2 is YYDKDF (reference sequence). V shed 8 bases and J 10 bases; nucleotides not matched to a gene: 8. The CDR3 DNA follows: TGTGCCACCCGACAGGGATCGAGGGAGCAGTTCTTC. This codes for CATRQGSREQFF.

The chain links TRBV19 to TRBJ1-6, with 8 bases that match TRBD1. CDR3 length: 15 amino acids. Germline loops: CDR1 LNHDA, CDR2 SQIVND (reference sequence). V gave up 3 bases and J gave up 7 bases; unmatched junction bases: 5. As DNA, the CDR3 is TGTGCCAGTAGTATTGATACAGGGGGAAATTCACCCCTCCACTTT. This gives the protein CASSIDTGGNSPLHF. The full variable domain, completed using reference TRBV19 and TRBJ1-6, is DGGITQSPKYLFRKEGQNVTLSCEQNLNHDAMYWYRQDPGQGLRLIYYSQIVNDFQKGDIAEGYSVSREKKESFPLTVTSAQKNPTAFYLCASSIDTGGNSPLHFGNGTRLTVT.

The chain joins TRBV19 to TRBJ2-2; maybe TRBD1 (5 bases). The germline V gene has CDR1 LNHDA and CDR2 SQIVND (reference sequence). Trimming shortened V by 3 bases and J by 3 bases, and 11 bases separated the two germline ends. The CDR3 loop spans 15 amino acids. CDR3 residues: CASSILGRDTGELFF. For the CDR3, the DNA is TGTGCCAGTAGTATCCTGGGGCGCGACACCGGGGAGCTGTTTTTT.

Points on this clone: A junction end diverges from the germline sequence, so it may reflect a read error. The chain is built from TRBV7-8 and TRBJ1-6; 11 nucleotides match TRBD1. The CDR3 has 20 amino acids. Germline CDR1 SGHVS, CDR2 FQNEAQ. The chain's CDR3 is CASCLRTGGLRGGSGSPLHF. In DNA, the CDR3 is TGTGCCAGCTGCTTAAGGACAGGGGGCCTCCGTGGCGGATCTGGTTCACCCCTCCACTTT.

CDR3 amino acids: CSASTTTGQYF. The DNA of the CDR3 is TGCAGTGCTTCAACTACGACGGGGCAGTACTTC. The chain links TRBV20-1 to TRBJ2-7; D remains ambiguous. V gave up 5 bases and J gave up 9 bases, with 14 bases separating them. CDR3 length equals 11 residues. Germline V gives CDR1 DFQATT, CDR2 SNEGSKA (reference sequence).

This clone was observed a handful of times. A read error may account for a junction end that differs from germline. This sequence joins TRBV5-6 and TRBJ2-2; possibly TRBD1 for D (6 bases). Germline CDR1 reads SGHDT; CDR2 reads YYEEEE. This CDR3 has 14 amino acids. The CDR3 bases are TGTGCCAGCAGTTTGGACAGAATCACCGGGGAGCTGTTTTTT. Translated, it gives CASSLDRITGELFF.

The chain carries TRBV7-2 and TRBJ1-6, with D possibly TRBD1 on 5 matching bases. Between the trimmed V and J ends, which lost 5 bases and 6 bases, there was a span of 17 bases. This CDR3 has 16 residues. Germline CDR1 and CDR2: SGHTA and FQGNSA. The CDR3 sequence is CASSRLVGRSNSPLHF. The DNA for the CDR3 is TGTGCCAGCAGCCGCCTTGTGGGGCGAAGTAATTCACCCCTCCACTTT.

The CDR3 reads CASGLDNFPQHF. CDR3 bases: TGTGCTAGTGGTCTCGACAACTTCCCCCAGCATTTT. The chain employs TRBV12-5 and TRBJ1-5; no reliable D call. The CDR3 spans 12 residues. Germline V CDR1 and CDR2: LGHNT, FRNRAP. Trimming cost V 5 bases and J 10 bases, with 12 bases left between them.

This CDR3 reads CASSQDLRSINYGYTF. The CDR3 bases are TGCGCCAGCAGCCAAGATTTACGGTCAATCAACTATGGCTACACCTTC. This sequence joins TRBV4-1 and TRBJ1-2, with D unclear. This CDR3 has 16 residues. CDR1 and CDR2 from the germline V gene are MGHRA and YSYEKL. V lost 0 bases and J lost 2, with 13 bases in between.

This clone was observed a single time. The chain is built from TRBV18 and TRBJ1-3; a possible D gene is TRBD1 (6 bases). V was shortened by 5 bases and J by 1 base, with 30 bases between the two germline ends. Germline V gene data show CDR1 as KGHSH and CDR2 as LQKENI. CDR3 length: 21 residues. The CDR3 is CASSTRTALLSGRGSGNTIYF. As DNA, the CDR3 is TGTGCCAGCTCAACCCGGACAGCGCTGCTCTCGGGTAGAGGATCTGGAAACACCATATATTTT.

The chain joins TRBV10-3 to TRBJ1-1; D is undetermined. Germline lookup yields CDR1 ENHRY and CDR2 SYGVKD. The germline V and J ends were trimmed by 3 bases and 4 bases, with 9 bases remaining between them. The CDR3 totals 13 residues. CDR3 sequence (DNA): TGTGCCATCAGTGAACGGGGAGGCACTGAAGCTTTCTTT. This gives the protein CAISERGGTEAFF.

The chain recombines TRBV18 with TRBJ1-4; a weak D match, TRBD1 (6 bases). In germline, CDR1 is KGHSH, CDR2 LQKENI. Trimming cost V 6 bases and J 0 bases, with 14 bases left between them. The CDR3 contains 16 residues. In DNA form, the CDR3 reads TGTGCCAGCTCGCCGAACAGGGACACAACTAATGAAAAACTGTTTTTT. It is translated as CASSPNRDTTNEKLFF. The whole variable domain, filled in from reference TRBV18 and TRBJ1-4, reads NAGVMQNPRHLVRRRGQEARLRCSPMKGHSHVYWYRQLPEEGLKFMVYLQKENIIDESGMPKERFSAEFPKEGPSILRIQQVVRGDSAAYFCASSPNRDTTNEKLFFGSGTQLSVL.

The chain carries TRBV10-3 and TRBJ2-7, with D perhaps TRBD1 (5 bases). Trimming removed 7 bases from V and 5 bases from J, with 15 bases in between. The CDR3 is 13 residues long. Looked up from germline, CDR1 is ENHRY and CDR2 is SYGVKD. CDR3 protein: CAIMQGQMNEQYF. The CDR3 coding sequence is TGTGCCATCATGCAGGGTCAAATGAACGAGCAGTACTTC.

CDR3 protein: CASSQAQIAEETQYF. Here the CDR3 DNA reads TGCGCCAGCAGCCAAGCCCAAATAGCGGAAGAGACCCAGTACTTC. The chain uses TRBV4-1 and TRBJ2-5; D is possibly TRBD2 (6 bases). Per germline, CDR1 MGHRA and CDR2 YSYEKL. Trimming stripped 1 base from V and 3 bases from J, with 12 bases between. The CDR3 consists of 15 residues.

The chain recombines TRBV18 with TRBJ2-3, with 9 bases that match TRBD1. The CDR3 loop spans 16 amino acids. V was pared by 3 bases and J by 5 bases, with 9 bases of the junction left unmatched. The germline gives CDR1 KGHSH, CDR2 LQKENI. As DNA, the CDR3 is TGTGCCAGCTCACCGGGATTGGGACAGGGAAAAGATACGCAGTATTTT. Translated: CASSPGLGQGKDTQYF.

The chain employs TRBV29-1 and TRBJ1-5, with TRBD1 matching 8 bases. The germline gives CDR1 SQVTM, CDR2 ANQGSEA. This CDR3 spans 14 amino acids. The J segment lost 5 bases and the V segment lost 6 bases, leaving 9 bases of the junction unmatched. Here the CDR3 reads CSVTGTGIDQPQHF. CDR3 coding DNA: TGCAGCGTCACCGGGACAGGTATCGATCAGCCCCAGCATTTT.

The V gene is TRBV7-8, the J gene TRBJ2-7; 8 nucleotides line up with TRBD2. V was pared by 5 bases and J by 0 bases, with 9 bases of the junction left unmatched. The CDR3 length is 16 residues. The germline CDR1 and CDR2 sequences are SGHVS and FQNEAQ. Written as DNA, the CDR3 is TGTGCCAGCAGCGGGTCCGGGACTAGGGTCTCCTACGAGCAGTACTTC. The encoded protein is CASSGSGTRVSYEQYF.

This clone was recorded at least ten times. The rearrangement links TRBV21-1 to TRBJ2-5; the D call in the table, TRBD2, was not verified against the DNA. TRBV21-1 is noted as a pseudogene. This CDR3 has 19 amino acids. CDR3 protein: CASSKPFGKTSGGQETQYF. CDR3 bases: TGTGCCAGCAGCAAACCTTTCGGGAAGACTAGCGGGGGGCAAGAGACCCAGTACTTC.

This clone was counted a single time. The chain combines TRBV29-1 with TRBJ1-4, with 7 nucleotides matching TRBD1. In germline, CDR1 is SQVTM, CDR2 ANQGSEA. The length of the CDR3 is 13 residues. J lost 0 bases, V lost 6 bases, and 1 base had no gene match. The CDR3 DNA is TGCAGCGTACAGGGGCCAACTAATGAAAAACTGTTTTTT. It yields the protein CSVQGPTNEKLFF.

The CDR3 DNA is TGTGCCAGCAGCCCCGGGGTTAAGGATACGCAGTATTTT. Its protein product is CASSPGVKDTQYF. The chain combines TRBV3-1 (or the pseudogene TRBV3-2) with TRBJ2-3; weak D call: TRBD2 (5 bases). CDR3 size: 13 residues. With 4 bases removed from V and 6 bases from J, the gap between germline ends came to 11 bases. Germline assignment: CDR1 LGHDT and CDR2 YNNKEL (reference sequence).

The V and J genes are TRBV3-1 (or the pseudogene TRBV3-2) and TRBJ1-2; 9 bases are a match to TRBD1. Trimming took 0 bases from V and 6 from J; bases not matched to a gene: 17. The CDR3 runs to 19 residues. Germline CDR1 reads LGHDT; CDR2 reads YNNKEL (reference sequence). Here the CDR3 reads CASSQEGGRDRARNDGYTF. CDR3 coding DNA: TGTGCCAGCAGCCAAGAGGGGGGAAGGGACAGGGCCCGGAACGATGGCTACACCTTC.